This record concerns one T cell receptor (beta chain) sequence. Its antigen is still unknown. Researchers amplified the TCR beta CDR3 regions from RNA transcripts. The HTBI primer set drove a first-round RT-PCR of the TCR CDR3. TCRdb recomputed calls from the multiplex PCR reads with MiXCR, one row per CDR3 protein. The sample has 600,000 to 700,000 distinct CDR3 sequences; roughly 46% are singletons. Per the germline V gene, CDR1 is SGHRS and CDR2 is YFSETQ. The V and J ends lost 5 bases and 5 bases respectively, with 13 bases between them. This CDR3 has 14 amino acids. This entry comes from a study of T cells in Graves' hyperthyroidism and ophthalmopathy. Study results and limitations: Expanded thyroid clonotypes (above 0.001) were mostly also found in blood.

The sequenced sample consisted of peripheral blood or thyroid tissue (not recorded which). The chain has TRBV5-1 and TRBJ2-2, with D unclear. This clonotype was sampled from an adult man with Graves' disease, either hyperthyroidism or ophthalmopathy (not recorded which). As DNA, the CDR3 is TGCGCCAGCAGTCGCGACGGATCTACCGGGGAGCTGTTTTTT. Translation: CASSRDGSTGELFF.